This TCR beta chain emerged from a study of blood T cells in healthy people across ages. The study, taken as a whole, reports: Total diversity from one million sequenced T cells was likely underestimated. Diversity of TCR beta per million T cells declined in a roughly linear way with age.

This clonotype appeared a few times. Its antigen remains unknown. CDR1 SGHTA and CDR2 FQGNSA come from the germline V gene. Trimming left V 5 bases short and J 5 bases short, with 21 bases between. The CDR3 runs 16 residues. Using a J-beta primer mix together with a sample-barcoded 5' primer, a second PCR was run for about 6 to 12 cycles. TCRdb re-derived calls from the 5' RACE reads in MiXCR, one entry per CDR3 protein. The table records about 970,000 distinct CDR3 sequences, roughly 51% of them present only once. The receptor's source is a woman aged 55-70 years in good health. Sequenced input: blood. This chain joins TRBV7-2 and TRBJ2-5, with no clear D. CDR3 coding DNA: TGTGCCAGCAGCCGGCCTGTCAGTTCTCTCGGGGAGACCCAGTACTTC. This encodes CASSRPVSSLGETQYF. The complete variable domain, with remaining parts taken from reference TRBV7-2 and TRBJ2-5, reads GAGVSQSPSNKVTEKGKDVELRCDPISGHTALYWYRQSLGQGLEFLIYFQGNSAPDKSGLPSDRFSAERTGGSVSTLTIQRTQQEDSAVYLCASSRPVSSLGETQYFGPGTRLLVL.